The source of this T cell receptor (beta chain) is a study of CD8 T cells in ankylosing spondylitis. The trim removed 6 bases at V and 9 bases at J, leaving 19 bases unmatched. The CDR3 loop spans 16 amino acids. Germline CDR1 DFQATT, CDR2 SNEGSKA (reference sequence). Regarding the study as a whole: It appeared that ankylosing spondylitis blood was characterized by a TCR beta motif of under ten highly homologous variants.

Each CDR3 protein is one row after TCRdb ran MiXCR on the 5' RACE reads. The sample yields 17,000 or so distinct CDR3 sequences, 8% to 9% seen once. This clonotype was counted only a few times. No antigen is known for it. The origin of this receptor is a male donor with ankylosing spondylitis or in good health (not recorded which). The chain has TRBV20-1 and TRBJ2-3; 9 bases agree with TRBD2. The specimen was blood. CDR3 coding DNA: TGCAGTGCCCCCAACAGCCAGGAGAGCGGGAGGCAAACGCAGTATTTT. This translates into CSAPNSQESGRQTQYF.